The entry that follows covers one T cell receptor beta chain sequence. The data belong to a study of blood T cell repertoires in COVID-19. On the study more broadly: What the recovered Cohort 3 donors had was two negative PCRs, clearance, or symptom resolution. COVID-19 samples, acute and convalescent, were from the United States, Italy and Spain. PBMCs, B-cell-depleted T cells, or T cells were the source of the cDNA or gDNA that made up the material.

Looked up from germline, CDR1 is SGHAT and CDR2 is FQNNGV. The CDR3 is made up of 14 amino acids. V dropped 5 bases and J dropped 2 bases, with 13 bases sitting between them. The cohort comprised adults aged roughly 18 to 95 years residing in under 30 US areas. The protocol was immunoSEQ multiplex PCR, while the TCRdb copy is restricted to in-frame clones and leaves out a portion. Of about 210,000 clones in the sample, around 86% were seen once. The gene calls are TRBV11-2 and TRBJ2-7, with D tentatively TRBD2 (6 bases). The sequence was obtained from a man between 25 and 39 years old in a cohort exposed to, infected with or recovered from COVID-19 (not recorded which). Source material: PBMCs or T cells enriched from blood (not recorded which). The CDR3 loop reads CASSLRDSPYEQYF. Here the CDR3 DNA reads TGTGCCAGCAGCCTCCGGGACTCACCCTACGAGCAGTACTTC.